This TCR beta chain was obtained from a study of T cell responses to AZD1222 COVID-19 vaccine. Notes on the study in general: When two AZD1222 doses had been given, Spike-specific TCR breadth and depth rose. CD4 TCRs covered the whole spike, strongest at regions 160-218 and 743-854.

V lost 1 base and J lost 2; bases outside the gene matches: 4. Germline V gene data show CDR1 as MGHRA and CDR2 as YSYEKL. This CDR3 has 16 amino acids. TCRdb's copy holds only in-frame clones and misses some; the assay was immunoSEQ multiplex PCR. The table includes approximately 140,000 clones, more than 85% detected once. This clone was observed a single time. The target antigen is unknown. This TCR was recovered from an adult who received the AZD1222 COVID-19 vaccine. The source was peripheral blood, collected 28 days after the second AZD1222 dose. This chain links TRBV4-1 with TRBJ2-1; 8 bases align to TRBD2. CDR3 sequence reads: CASSQVPAGAYNEQFF. The CDR3 DNA reads TGCGCCAGCAGCCAAGTCCCAGCGGGAGCCTACAATGAGCAGTTCTTC.